This entry lists 16 T cell receptor beta chains sequenced from one sample in a study of regulatory T cells in long-lasting Graves disease. Assembly of TCR beta libraries relied on iRepertoire HTBI primers together with Arm-PCR of CDR3 regions. In TCRdb, the multiplex PCR reads were re-called with MiXCR into one record per CDR3 protein. The sample contains a few hundred thousand distinct CDR3 sequences, more than 20% of which appear only once. Documented time point: persistent/refractory GD, antithyroid drugs over 5 years with positive TRAb. From PBMCs, RNA was extracted and then used to make the TCR library. Sequencing used peripheral blood mononuclear cells (PBMCs), obtained when the disease was refractory, from a patient treated with antithyroid drugs. All receptors come from a female donor with Graves disease.

Regarding this clonotype: With a much larger clone just one base away, this may be a read error. The V call is TRBV7-2, the J call TRBJ2-7, with a possible D match to TRBD1 (6 bases). The V end lost 5 bases, the J end lost 3 bases, and 14 bases lay between the germline ends. The CDR3 runs 14 residues. Germline V CDR1 and CDR2: SGHTA, FQGNSA. The CDR3 protein is CTSSPLPDSYEQYF. The CDR3 nucleotides are TGTACCAGCAGCCCCCTCCCGGACAGCTACGAGCAGTACTTC.

Comments on this clonotype: A clone one base away is much larger, so this may be a read error. The conserved final phenylalanine or tryptophan is absent from the CDR3, which likely points to a read error. The chain employs TRBV20-1 and TRBJ2-7, with 9 bases lining up with TRBD2. The CDR3 has 13 residues. CDR1 is DFQATT and CDR2 is SNEGSKA in the germline V gene (reference sequence). Germline trimming cut 3 bases from V and 2 bases from J; bases unmatched to any gene: 2. This CDR3 is CSARTSGPYEQYS. The CDR3 region has the DNA TGCAGTGCTAGGACTAGCGGACCCTACGAGCAGTACTCC.

This clonotype was detected ten times or more. The V gene is TRBV7-9, the J gene TRBJ2-5; TRBD2 might be the D (6 bases). Germline CDR1 SEHNR, CDR2 FQNEAQ (reference sequence). This CDR3 is 16 amino acids long. V was trimmed by 7 bases and J by 3 bases, leaving 21 bases between them. The CDR3 sequence is CASNAWGSGLKETQYF. The CDR3 DNA is TGTGCCAGCAACGCGTGGGGTAGCGGACTCAAAGAGACCCAGTACTTC.

The rearrangement links TRBV27 to TRBJ1-2, with a possible D match to TRBD1 (6 bases). The CDR3 contains 16 residues. CDR1 MNHEY and CDR2 SMNVEV come from the germline V gene (reference sequence). V lost 3 bases and J lost 4, with 18 bases in between. CDR3 sequence reads: CASSFEGGGGFYGYTF. The CDR3 bases are TGTGCCAGCAGTTTTGAAGGAGGAGGGGGTTTCTATGGCTACACCTTC.

With regard to this clonotype: This may be a read error, as it is one base from a much larger clone. Likely a read error: the CDR3 ends without its conserved phenylalanine or tryptophan. J is TRBJ1-4 and V is TRBV3-1; D uncertain. CDR1 is LGHDT, CDR2 YNNKEL, per germline (reference sequence). There are 15 residues in the CDR3. Trimming left V 4 bases short and J 4 bases short, with 13 bases between. This chain's CDR3 is CASSPQGGHNEKLFL. In nucleotides, the CDR3 is TGTGCCAGCAGCCCCCAAGGAGGGCATAATGAAAAACTGTTTCTT.

Comment on this clonotype: The junction departs from the called germline gene at one end, perhaps through a read error. This chain links TRBV6-1 with TRBJ2-4; 7 bases are shared with TRBD1. The CDR3 is 14 amino acids. The V gene's germline CDR1 is MNHNS and CDR2 SASEGT. CDR3 in DNA: TGTGCCAGTCAGGGGGTGCCCTCAGACAGGCGAGTCGGCTTC. This encodes CASQGVPSDRRVGF.

This clonotype has just a few counts. This sequence joins TRBV4-3 and TRBJ2-5; D is undetermined. The germline CDR1 and CDR2 sequences are LGHNA and YSLEER. This CDR3 spans 14 amino acids. V gave up 0 bases and J gave up 5 bases, with 10 bases separating them. CDR3 region: CASSQDSEEETQYF. The CDR3 region has the DNA TGCGCCAGCAGCCAAGATTCCGAGGAGGAGACCCAGTACTTC.

This clonotype was found many times. The chain recombines TRBV11-2 with TRBJ2-5; D unresolved. CDR3 length equals 11 residues. Between the trimmed V and J ends, which lost 7 bases and 5 bases, there was a span of 8 bases. Germline V lookup: CDR1 SGHAT, CDR2 FQNNGV. CDR3 residues: CASKLEETQYF. The CDR3 DNA sequence: TGTGCCAGCAAATTAGAGGAGACCCAGTACTTC. The whole variable domain, remainder taken from reference TRBV11-2 and TRBJ2-5, is EAGVAQSPRYKIIEKRQSVAFWCNPISGHATLYWYQQILGQGPKLLIQFQNNGVVDDSQLPKDRFSAERLKGVDSTLKIQPAKLEDSAVYLCASKLEETQYFGPGTRLLVL.

The genes are TRBV30 and TRBJ2-5; 13 positions agree with TRBD2. V gave up 0 bases and J gave up 5 bases; unmatched junction bases: 6. Germline V lookup: CDR1 GTSNPN, CDR2 SVGIG (reference sequence). The CDR3 contains 16 residues. CDR3 in amino acids: CAWSVRTSGRGETQYF. In DNA form, the CDR3 reads TGTGCCTGGAGTGTACGGACTAGCGGGAGAGGTGAGACCCAGTACTTC.

This clonotype has only a few counts. The gene calls are TRBV3-1 and TRBJ1-2; possibly TRBD1 for D (6 bases). Trimming left V 1 base short and J 7 bases short, with 13 bases between. The CDR3 extends over 14 amino acids. The germline gives CDR1 LGHDT, CDR2 YNNKEL (reference sequence). The CDR3 DNA is TGTGCCAGCAGCCAAGTATACGGGGGCGGTGGCTACACCTTC. This sequence encodes CASSQVYGGGGYTF.

The J gene is TRBJ1-3, the V gene TRBV12-3 or TRBV12-4; the match to TRBD1 covers 8 bases. Losses at the gene ends were 6 bases for V and 2 bases for J; bases not matched to a gene: 0. This CDR3 region has 13 residues. The CDR3 DNA sequence: TGTGCCAGCAGGGGACAGGCTGGAAACACCATATATTTT. Translating gives CASRGQAGNTIYF.

This clonotype appeared many times. The V and J genes are TRBV28 and TRBJ2-7; 9 positions match TRBD1. CDR1 is MDHEN and CDR2 is SYDVKM in the germline V gene. The CDR3 loop spans 15 amino acids. V shed 3 bases and J 2 bases; nucleotides not matched to a gene: 5. CDR3 sequence reads: CASSFAGQGAYEQYF. CDR3 sequence (DNA): TGTGCCAGCAGTTTTGCGGGACAGGGAGCCTACGAGCAGTACTTC.

This clonotype showed up just a few times. The chain combines TRBV7-8 with TRBJ2-7; D unclear. The CDR3 has 16 residues. The germline CDR1 and CDR2 sequences are SGHVS and FQNEAQ. Trimming pared 5 bases from V and 2 bases from J, leaving 19 bases between. Here the CDR3 reads CASSPLRWNLAYEQYF. The CDR3 bases are TGTGCCAGCAGCCCCCTTAGGTGGAACCTTGCCTACGAGCAGTACTTC.

The chain recombines TRBV27 with TRBJ2-3; the D call may be TRBD1 or TRBD2 (5 bases each). The CDR3 runs 14 residues. Trimming removed 4 bases at V and 6 bases at J, with 14 bases between. CDR1 and CDR2 from the germline V gene are MNHEY and SMNVEV (reference sequence). The CDR3 region has the DNA TGTGCCAGCAGTTACGGGACGGGCGCCGATACGCAGTATTTT. Amino acid sequence: CASSYGTGADTQYF.

This clonotype was seen repeatedly, ten times or more. The chain joins TRBV20-1 to TRBJ2-7, with a tentative D call TRBD1 (6 bases). Germline loops: CDR1 DFQATT, CDR2 SNEGSKA (reference sequence). The CDR3 is 13 residues long. The V end lost 2 bases, the J end lost 2 bases, and 10 bases lay between the germline ends. Here the CDR3 reads CSARPGGTYEQYF. In nucleotides, the CDR3 is TGCAGTGCTAGACCTGGGGGCACCTACGAGCAGTACTTC.

The chain joins TRBV20-1 to TRBJ2-5, with D maybe TRBD1 (6 bases). This CDR3 is built from 12 residues. Deletions cut 7 bases from V and 4 bases from J, with 13 bases between. CDR1 is DFQATT and CDR2 is SNEGSKA in the germline V gene (reference sequence). The DNA for the CDR3 is TGCAGTGGCACAGGGTTGAGAGAGACCCAGTACTTC. Its translation is CSGTGLRETQYF.